The clone carrying this T cell receptor beta chain was seen only a few times. Per the germline V gene, CDR1 is GTSNPN and CDR2 is SVGIG (reference sequence). Unmatched junction bases numbered 6, after V lost 0 bases and J lost 3 bases. The CDR3 is made up of 15 amino acids. These data are taken from a study of blood T cell repertoires in COVID-19. On the study more broadly: The origin of the acute and convalescent COVID-19 samples was the United States, Italy and Spain. Nucleic acid was either cDNA or gDNA, and it came from T cells, B-cell-depleted T cells, or PBMCs.

Authors' processing steps: The authors estimated nucleated cell counts from reference gene primer amplification. Using immunoSEQ multiplex PCR, the repertoire was profiled, and TCRdb retains in-frame clones only, with some absent. From that table come the V and J calls and clone size; the DNA was used to work out D and trimming. The sample holds 300,000 or so clones; about 89% are singletons and the top ten take over 1.2%. V is TRBV30 and J is TRBJ1-2, with 8 bases fitting TRBD1. Sequencing was done on a sample of peripheral blood. This clonotype originated in a woman aged 40 to 50 who had recovered from COVID-19. The CDR3 here is CAWSVGQGGYYGYTF. The CDR3 coding sequence is TGTGCCTGGAGTGTAGGACAGGGAGGGTACTATGGCTACACCTTC.